This is a list of T cell receptor beta chains from one sample in a study of metastatic and nonmetastatic thyroid tumors. TCRdb reprocessed the PCR reads using MiXCR. The data show over 50,000 clones, 25% to 30% seen once. Sequenced material: blood. These receptors came from a female donor with papillary thyroid cancer or a benign thyroid nodule (not recorded which). Some clones in this sample may be carry-over from other donors' samples. The CDR3 runs from the conserved cysteine through the conserved F or W. D genes are given only for firm matches. For some rows the clone size is stated as once, few or many, or as a class when expanded; others skip it.

-,TRBV27,-,TRBJ2-7,CASGLPSFVEQYF,TGTGCCAGCGGACTGCCCTCTTTTGTCGAGCAGTACTTC
medium-sized,TRBV6-2/TRBV6-3,-,TRBJ1-2,CASTPTQRINYGYTF,TGTGCCAGCACCCCCACACAGAGAATTAACTATGGCTACACCTTC
-,TRBV11-3,-,TRBJ2-2,CASSLVRGRSGELFF,TGTGCCAGCAGCTTAGTCCGGGGGCGTTCCGGGGAGCTGTTTTTT
-,TRBV5-1,-,TRBJ1-1,CASSLRDGTNTEAFF,TGCGCCAGCAGCTTAAGGGACGGAACAAACACTGAAGCTTTCTTT
-,TRBV5-1,TRBD1,TRBJ1-2,CASSPPADRGGYTF,TGCGCCAGCAGCCCCCCCGCTGACAGGGGTGGCTACACCTTC
few,TRBV6-2/TRBV6-3,TRBD1,TRBJ1-5,CASTDRVIDQPQHF,TGTGCCAGCACCGACAGGGTAATCGATCAGCCCCAGCATTTT
-,TRBV6-5,TRBD1,TRBJ1-1,CASPVTGGDTEAFF,TGTGCCAGCCCAGTTACAGGGGGCGACACTGAAGCTTTCTTT
-,TRBV7-8,TRBD1,TRBJ1-1,CASSLGQGKDTEAFF,TGTGCCAGCAGCTTGGGACAGGGCAAGGACACTGAAGCTTTCTTT
few,TRBV5-1,-,TRBJ2-1,CASSLEGDEQFF,TGCGCCAGCAGCTTGGAGGGGGATGAGCAGTTCTTC
-,TRBV28,TRBD2,TRBJ2-1,CASSFRWTGGGYNEQFF,TGTGCCAGCAGTTTTAGATGGACGGGGGGGGGATACAATGAGCAGTTCTTC
-,TRBV20-1,-,TRBJ2-7,CSAVTQHSYEQYF,TGCAGTGCTGTGACACAACACTCCTACGAGCAGTACTTC
-,TRBV20-1,-,TRBJ2-1,CSVPGRMAEQFF,TGCAGTGTCCCAGGGAGGATGGCAGAGCAGTTCTTC
many,TRBV20-1,-,TRBJ1-2,CSASPSGAGGYTF,TGCAGTGCCAGTCCTTCAGGGGCGGGGGGCTACACCTTC
few,TRBV27,-,TRBJ1-5,CASSFGRASNQPQHF,TGTGCCAGCAGTTTTGGCAGGGCCAGCAATCAGCCCCAGCATTTT
few,TRBV6-1,-,TRBJ1-1,CASSYDRPPAFTEAFF,TGTGCCAGCAGCTACGACAGGCCCCCAGCCTTCACTGAAGCTTTCTTT
-,TRBV5-1,-,TRBJ2-5,CASRREETQYF,TGCGCCAGCCGCCGAGAGGAGACCCAGTACTTC
few,TRBV6-1,-,TRBJ2-1,CASGGRPRNEQFF,TGTGCCAGCGGAGGAAGGCCGCGGAATGAGCAGTTCTTC
few,TRBV2,-,TRBJ1-2,CASSYSGQGGYTF,TGTGCCAGCAGTTACAGTGGGCAGGGCGGCTACACCTTC
-,TRBV10-1,-,TRBJ2-7,CASSEGPSVEQYF,TGCGCCAGCAGTGAGGGGCCTAGCGTCGAGCAGTACTTC
-,TRBV11-2,-,TRBJ2-2,CASSLVGNTGELFF,TGTGCCAGCAGCTTAGTGGGGAACACCGGGGAGCTGTTTTTT
few,TRBV6-5,-,TRBJ1-2,CASSNGVALGYTF,TGTGCCAGCAGTAACGGGGTAGCTTTAGGCTACACCTTC
-,TRBV10-3,-,TRBJ2-3,CAITQSASSTDTQYF,TGTGCCATCACCCAAAGCGCTTCTAGCACAGATACGCAGTATTTT
few,TRBV6-1,TRBD1,TRBJ2-7,CASSEAGGTGSHEQYF,TGTGCCAGCAGTGAAGCGGGGGGGACAGGGTCCCACGAGCAGTACTTC
-,TRBV11-2,-,TRBJ1-5,CASSFRQEKLMGGQPQHF,TGTGCCAGCAGCTTTCGGCAGGAAAAACTTATGGGTGGTCAGCCCCAGCATTTT
-,TRBV2,TRBD2,TRBJ2-3,CAIRALLAGTDTQYF,TGTGCCATCAGAGCTCTACTAGCGGGGACAGATACGCAGTATTTT
few,TRBV6-1,-,TRBJ2-7,CASSEQVSGADEQYF,TGTGCCAGCAGTGAACAGGTCTCGGGAGCCGACGAGCAGTACTTC
medium-sized,TRBV6-1,-,TRBJ1-1,CASSILGANTEAFF,TGTGCCAGCAGTATATTGGGGGCGAACACTGAAGCTTTCTTT
many,TRBV18,TRBD1,TRBJ1-6,CASSPQGTGNNSPLHF,TGTGCCAGCTCACCCCAAGGGACAGGGAACAATTCACCCCTCCACTTT
many,TRBV5-1,-,TRBJ1-1,CASSLGDTEAFF,TGCGCCAGCAGCTTAGGGGATACTGAAGCTTTCTTT
few,TRBV5-6,TRBD2,TRBJ2-3,CASSLAGSSGSWADTQYF,TGTGCCAGCAGCTTGGCTGGGTCTAGCGGGAGTTGGGCAGATACGCAGTATTTT
-,TRBV6-1,-,TRBJ2-5,CASRVPQETQYF,TGTGCCAGCAGAGTGCCACAAGAGACCCAGTACTTC
-,TRBV30,-,TRBJ2-1,CVLAGFGEQFF,TGTGTCTTGGCAGGGTTTGGTGAGCAGTTCTTC
-,TRBV27,TRBD2,TRBJ2-5,CASSHILAGGKETQYF,TGTGCCAGCAGCCATATACTAGCGGGGGGGAAAGAGACCCAGTACTTC
few,TRBV10-1,-,TRBJ2-3,CASSEVLTDTQYF,TGCGCCAGCAGTGAGGTCTTGACAGATACGCAGTATTTT
many,TRBV7-2,-,TRBJ2-2,CASSLGGSKNTGELFF,TGTGCCAGCAGCTTAGGGGGTAGTAAGAACACCGGGGAGCTGTTTTTT
-,TRBV5-1,-,TRBJ2-1,CASKQSGDNEQFF,TGCGCCAGCAAACAGTCGGGTGACAATGAGCAGTTCTTC
once,TRBV11-3,-,TRBJ2-2,CASSLSSANTGELFF,TGTGCCAGCAGCTTATCCAGTGCGAACACCGGGGAGCTGTTTTTT
-,TRBV13,TRBD2,TRBJ2-1,CASSFNPGLAGGLSYNEQFF,TGTGCCAGCAGCTTCAATCCGGGACTAGCGGGAGGTTTATCCTACAATGAGCAGTTCTTC
few,TRBV28,-,TRBJ1-2,CARSILTGNKGYTF,TGTGCCAGAAGTATACTAACGGGAAACAAAGGCTACACCTTC
-,TRBV5-1,-,TRBJ2-6,CASISRVSGANVLTF,TGCGCCAGCATCTCACGGGTCTCTGGGGCCAACGTCCTGACTTTC
few,TRBV20-1,-,TRBJ2-7,CSAIPRGESLYKQYF,TGCAGTGCTATCCCCAGGGGGGAAAGTCTCTACAAGCAGTATTTC
-,TRBV25-1,TRBD1,TRBJ1-2,CASSDPGTGQFYGYTF,TGTGCCAGCAGTGACCCTGGGACAGGGCAATTCTATGGCTACACCTTC
-,TRBV7-2,-,TRBJ2-1,CASSLGPANEQFF,TGTGCCAGCAGCTTAGGGCCAGCCAATGAGCAGTTCTTC
few,TRBV27,TRBD2,TRBJ2-2,CASSLGLAGDLAGELFF,TGTGCCAGCAGCCTTGGACTAGCGGGAGATTTGGCCGGGGAGCTGTTTTTT
many,TRBV5-8,TRBD2,TRBJ2-3,CASQGLAGEADTQYF,TGTGCCAGCCAGGGACTAGCGGGAGAGGCAGATACGCAGTATTTT
-,TRBV4-2,TRBD2,TRBJ2-5,CASSQVGDGGSAQETQYF,TGTGCCAGCAGCCAAGTTGGCGACGGGGGGTCTGCCCAGGAGACCCAGTACTTC
few,TRBV6-1,TRBD1,TRBJ2-2,CASDRGANTGELFF,TGTGCCAGCGACAGGGGTGCGAACACCGGGGAGCTGTTTTTT
-,TRBV5-1,-,TRBJ2-7,CASSVAAAYEQYF,TGCGCCAGCAGCGTAGCCGCAGCCTACGAGCAGTACTTC
few,TRBV24-1,-,TRBJ1-2,CAVRGYGYTF,TGTGCCGTCCGGGGCTATGGCTACACCTTC
few,TRBV19,TRBD2,TRBJ2-7,CASAPRGRANEQYF,TGTGCCAGTGCCCCACGCGGGAGGGCTAACGAGCAGTACTTC
-,TRBV20-1,-,TRBJ1-2,CSARDRTYGDYGYTF,TGCAGTGCTAGAGATCGCACCTATGGGGACTATGGCTACACCTTC
-,TRBV7-2,-,TRBJ2-7,CASSLVGALSNEQYF,TGTGCCAGCAGCTTAGTAGGGGCTTTAAGCAACGAGCAGTACTTC
-,TRBV6-1,TRBD1,TRBJ2-5,CASSLGYGQGQETQYF,TGTGCCAGCAGTCTTGGCTACGGACAGGGACAAGAGACCCAGTACTTC
-,TRBV20-1,TRBD1,TRBJ1-1,CSATVDRYSTEAFF,TGCAGTGCCACTGTGGACAGGTATTCCACTGAAGCTTTCTTT